This T cell receptor (beta chain) emerged from a study of T-cell memory formation after mild COVID-19. Study-level points and caveats: Within pre-infection memory, some responding clones were found, suggesting cross-reactive memory joined.

This clonotype came up a few times. What it binds is not known. This CDR3 has 16 amino acids. CDR1 is DFQATT and CDR2 is SNEGSKA in the germline V gene (reference sequence). The V end was cut by 2 bases, the J end by 4 bases, with 18 bases between. In TCRdb, the 5' RACE reads were re-called with MiXCR into one record per CDR3 protein. The repertoire holds fewer than 700,000 distinct CDR3 sequences, with 15% to 20% as singletons. Specimen: PBMCs or a T cell subset sorted from them (not recorded which). The source is an adult woman who had mild COVID-19 (a few samples of this study predate the infection). Cell type and time point are not known. The J gene is TRBJ2-4, the V gene TRBV20-1, with D tentatively TRBD1 (6 bases). Here the CDR3 reads CSARPTGPKYKNIQYF. CDR3 DNA sequence: TGCAGTGCTAGACCCACAGGGCCGAAATATAAAAACATTCAGTACTTC.